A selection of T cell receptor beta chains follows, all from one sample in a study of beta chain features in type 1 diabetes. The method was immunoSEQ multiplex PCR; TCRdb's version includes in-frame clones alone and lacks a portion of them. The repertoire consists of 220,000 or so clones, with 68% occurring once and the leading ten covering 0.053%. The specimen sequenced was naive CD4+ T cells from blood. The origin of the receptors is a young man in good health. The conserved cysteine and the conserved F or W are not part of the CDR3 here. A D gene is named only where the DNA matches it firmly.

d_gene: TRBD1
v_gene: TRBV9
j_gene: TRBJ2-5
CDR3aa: ASSPRTGQETQY

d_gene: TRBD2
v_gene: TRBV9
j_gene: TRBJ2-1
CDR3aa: ASSAGLAGFNEQF

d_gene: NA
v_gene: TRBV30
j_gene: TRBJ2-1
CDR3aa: AWSAVGNEQF

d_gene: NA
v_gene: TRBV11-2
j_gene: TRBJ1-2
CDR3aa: ASSLTDGANYGYT

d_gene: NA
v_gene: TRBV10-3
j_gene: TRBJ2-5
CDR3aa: AISDMKETQY

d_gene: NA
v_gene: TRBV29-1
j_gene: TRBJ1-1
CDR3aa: SVQTGYTEAF

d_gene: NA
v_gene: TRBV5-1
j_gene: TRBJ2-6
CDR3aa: ASSQTPELYVLT

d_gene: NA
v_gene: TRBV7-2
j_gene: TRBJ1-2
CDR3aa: ASSLDRARGYT

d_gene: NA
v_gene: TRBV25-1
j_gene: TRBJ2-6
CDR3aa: ASVGDTISGANVLT

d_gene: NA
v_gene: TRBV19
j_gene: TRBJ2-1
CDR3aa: ASSIDLAPYNEQF

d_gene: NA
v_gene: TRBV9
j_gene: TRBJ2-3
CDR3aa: ASSVERSDTQY

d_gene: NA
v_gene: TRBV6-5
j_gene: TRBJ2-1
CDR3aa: ASSSRLNEQF

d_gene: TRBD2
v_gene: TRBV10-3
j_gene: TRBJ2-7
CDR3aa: AISEAAGPYEQY

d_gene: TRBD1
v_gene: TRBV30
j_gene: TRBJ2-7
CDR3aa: AWSVQGTGEQY

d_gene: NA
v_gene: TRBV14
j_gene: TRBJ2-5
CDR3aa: ASSQIRDQETQY

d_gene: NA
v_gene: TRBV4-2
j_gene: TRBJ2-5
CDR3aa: ASSQDGVETQY

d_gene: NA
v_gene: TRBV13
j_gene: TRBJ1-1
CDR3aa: ASSLNTEAF

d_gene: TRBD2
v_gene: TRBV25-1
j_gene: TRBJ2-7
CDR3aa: ASSSSGRARHEQY

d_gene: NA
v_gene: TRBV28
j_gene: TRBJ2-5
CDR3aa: ASSLPRQGLQETQY

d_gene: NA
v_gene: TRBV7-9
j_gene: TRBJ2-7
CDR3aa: ASSLSQGYEQY

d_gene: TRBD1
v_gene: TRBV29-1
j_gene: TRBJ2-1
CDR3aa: SVVGTVSSYNEQF

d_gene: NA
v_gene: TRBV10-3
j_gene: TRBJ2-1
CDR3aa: ASRPEGYNEQF

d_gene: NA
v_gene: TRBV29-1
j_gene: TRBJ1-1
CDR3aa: SARVVTEAF

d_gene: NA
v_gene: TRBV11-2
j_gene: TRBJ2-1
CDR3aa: ASSSIRRGPKSSYNEQF

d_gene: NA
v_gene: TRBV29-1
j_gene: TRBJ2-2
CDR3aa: SVESRPRGPTGELF

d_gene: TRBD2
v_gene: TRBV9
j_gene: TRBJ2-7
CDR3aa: ASSVIGLAYEQY

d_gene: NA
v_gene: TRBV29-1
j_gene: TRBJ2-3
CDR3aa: SVSGTTDTQY

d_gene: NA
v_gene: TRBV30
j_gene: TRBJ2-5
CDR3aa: AWSAREETQY

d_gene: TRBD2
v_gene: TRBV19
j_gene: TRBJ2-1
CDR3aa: ASSRIPSGSQYNEQF

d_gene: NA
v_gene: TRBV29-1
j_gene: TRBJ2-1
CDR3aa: SVEKGARSYNEQF

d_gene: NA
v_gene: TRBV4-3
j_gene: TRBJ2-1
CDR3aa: ASRGTSLDNEQF

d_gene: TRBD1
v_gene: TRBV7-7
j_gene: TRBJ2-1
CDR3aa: ASSLAETGGHNEQF

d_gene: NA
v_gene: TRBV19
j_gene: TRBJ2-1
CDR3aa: ASSSGVNEQF

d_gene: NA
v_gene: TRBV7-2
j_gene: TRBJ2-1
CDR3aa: ASSLVYPSDYASYNEQF

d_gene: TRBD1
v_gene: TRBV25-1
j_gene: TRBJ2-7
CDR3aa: ASSLGGQGYEQY

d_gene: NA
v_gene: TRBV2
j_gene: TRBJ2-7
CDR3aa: ASSQGYEQY

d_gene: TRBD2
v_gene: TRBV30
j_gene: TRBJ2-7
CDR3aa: AWKAGTSGAYEQY

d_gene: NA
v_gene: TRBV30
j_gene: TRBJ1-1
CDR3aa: AWKPGGDTEAF